The T cell receptor (beta chain) described here comes from a study of T cells in Graves' hyperthyroidism and ophthalmopathy. RNA transcripts provided the source from which TCR beta CDR3 regions were amplified. The HTBI primer set was used in a first-round RT-PCR of the TCR CDR3. TCRdb re-analysed the multiplex PCR reads in MiXCR, keeping a single row per CDR3 protein. The sample has 550,000 to 800,000 distinct CDR3 sequences; around a sixth are singletons. This clonotype was seen many times. Germline lookup yields CDR1 MDHEN and CDR2 SYDVKM. There are 14 residues in the CDR3. With V trimmed by 9 bases and J by 8 bases, 13 bases remained unmatched.

Sequencing was carried out using blood. The chain carries TRBV28 and TRBJ2-4, with TRBD1 identical over 7 bases. The TCR was taken from a man in his forties or fifties with Graves' hyperthyroidism. CDR3 in amino acids: CASREESQGDIQYF. In nucleotides, the CDR3 is TGTGCCAGTCGAGAGGAATCCCAGGGGGACATTCAGTACTTC. Complete variable domain (other parts from reference TRBV28 and TRBJ2-4): DVKVTQSSRYLVKRTGEKVFLECVQDMDHENMFWYRQDPGLGLRLIYFSYDVKMKEKGDIPEGYSVSREKKERFSLILESASTNQTSMYLCASREESQGDIQYFGAGTRLSVL.